The sequence of this T cell receptor beta chain was determined in a study of T cell clones after liver transplantation. Deletions cut 7 bases from V and 2 bases from J, with 11 bases between. There are 14 residues in the CDR3. Germline CDR1 reads MNHEY; CDR2 reads SVGAGI. The data were produced by immunoSEQ multiplex PCR, yet TCRdb's version contains in-frame clones alone and is incomplete. The repertoire consists of some 11,000 clones, with 71% occurring once and the leading ten covering under 25%. This TCR was recovered from a human patient who received a liver transplant. Some of these T cells may belong to the graft donor. This chain uses TRBV6-5 with TRBJ2-2, with D unclear. Specimen: CD4+ T cells from blood, collected around 31 months after liver transplant. CDR3 sequence reads: CASTTPPNTGELFF. CDR3 DNA sequence: TGTGCCAGCACCACACCCCCTAACACCGGGGAGCTGTTTTTT.